This record concerns one T cell receptor beta chain sequence. Antigen unknown. Germline and junction disagree at one end, which may indicate a read error. From approximately 550 ng of total RNA, TCR beta-specific cDNA was reverse-transcribed using a constant-region primer. Slightly modified ARM-PCR, run as three nested multiplex PCR rounds, produced the TCR beta libraries. In the first two PCR rounds, TRBV1-TRBV30 forward primers were paired with a C-beta reverse primer, and each round lasted roughly 10 cycles. MiXCR, run by TCRdb on the multiplex PCR reads, gives a single entry per CDR3 protein. The sample lists fewer than 30,000 distinct CDR3 sequences, roughly 80% occurring once. The data stem from a study of tumor-infiltrating lymphocytes in primary liver carcinoma. At the level of the study: The tumors ranged from about 4 to 10 cm across and fell within stage T1-T3 N0M0. Study results and limitations: In tumor-adjacent and tumor-blood pairs, overlap was lower than in tumor region pairs. Found in all five tumor regions were only about 7-24% of top clones.

From unsorted bulk tissue weighing roughly 17-31 mg, DNA and RNA were co-extracted. The patients, who had chronic HBV infection, were treatment-naive (untreated). CDR1 and CDR2 (germline): MNHEY, SVGEGT. The CDR3 extends over 14 amino acids. This TCR was recovered from a man in his forties with primary liver carcinoma and hepatitis B virus infection. Specimen: liver tumor tissue from sampling region 3. Subset indicated: tumor region T3, left-lateral pole. V usage is TRBV6-2 or TRBV6-3 and J usage is TRBJ2-3; no reliable D call. TRBJ1-5 explains the end of the DNA better; the J call may be wrong. CDR3 sequence: CVSRSYEEIDTQHF. CDR3 nucleotide sequence: TGTGTCAGCAGATCATATGAGGAAATCGATACGCAGCATTTT.